This is a list of T cell receptor beta chains from one sample in a study of CD8 T cells in ankylosing spondylitis. TCRdb re-called the 5' RACE reads with MiXCR, one entry per CDR3 protein. The table has about 440,000 distinct CDR3 sequences, roughly 18% seen once. Sequenced material: blood, either unsorted or a sorted T cell fraction (not recorded which). These receptors originate from a male donor with ankylosing spondylitis. Each CDR3 is given with its conserved first and last residue. The D gene is left open where the match is weak. Rows may omit the clone size; those that give it use once, few, many or a size class.

j_call	cdr3_length	d_call	clone_size	v_call	cdr3_nt	cdr3_aa
TRBJ1-1	15	NA	few	TRBV5-6	TGTGCCAGCAGCTTGGTTCTTGGGGGGGACACTGAAGCTTTCTTT	CASSLVLGGDTEAFF
TRBJ1-6	16	NA	NA	TRBV20-1	TGCAGTGCTAGAGAGGGGCGGAAAGGGGCTAATTCACCCCTCCACTTT	CSAREGRKGANSPLHF
TRBJ2-3	20	TRBD2	few	TRBV9	TGTGCCAGCAGCGTAGGCTTTAGCGGGAGGGCCCTCTTAAGGGGAGATACGCAGTATTTT	CASSVGFSGRALLRGDTQYF
TRBJ1-6	14	NA	NA	TRBV6-1	TGTGCCAGCAACCCAAGGGGATATAGTTCACCCCTCCACTTT	CASNPRGYSSPLHF
TRBJ2-6	17	NA	NA	TRBV30	TGTGCCTGGAGTCGAGGGAAAGCTCCTTCTGGGGCCAACGTCCTGACTTTC	CAWSRGKAPSGANVLTF
TRBJ1-4	13	NA	few	TRBV12-3/TRBV12-4	TGTGCCAGCAGTAGCAGGGATCGAGCAAAACTGTTTTTT	CASSSRDRAKLFF
TRBJ2-5	13	NA	few	TRBV29-1	TGCAGCGTTGAGGCCGGGGGCGTAGAGACCCAGTACTTC	CSVEAGGVETQYF
TRBJ2-4	15	NA	few	TRBV20-1	TGCAGTGCTAGGGACAGCCGACTAGCCAAAAACATTCAGTACTTC	CSARDSRLAKNIQYF
TRBJ2-2	15	NA	few	TRBV4-3	TGCGCCAGCAGCCAAGATACCACGAACACCGGGGAGCTGTTTTTT	CASSQDTTNTGELFF
TRBJ2-7	14	TRBD1	many	TRBV28	TGTGCCAGCACGGTGGACAGGGGGTTCTACGAGCAGTACTTC	CASTVDRGFYEQYF
TRBJ2-5	16	TRBD2	NA	TRBV5-1	TGCGCCAGCAGCACGGGACTAGCGGGGCTGTCGGAGACCCAGTACTTC	CASSTGLAGLSETQYF
TRBJ2-3	15	NA	NA	TRBV9	TGTGCCAGCAGCGTAGGGTTGCGGAGCACAGATACGCAGTATTTT	CASSVGLRSTDTQYF
TRBJ2-7	12	NA	few	TRBV30	TGTGCCTGGAGTCAGGGTTCCTACGAGCAGTACTTC	CAWSQGSYEQYF
TRBJ2-3	15	TRBD2	many	TRBV10-3	TGTGCCATCAGTGCGCGGGGGGCCGGTACAGATACGCAGTATTTT	CAISARGAGTDTQYF
TRBJ2-2	20	NA	NA	TRBV11-2	TGTGCCAGCAGCTTAGATAAGGGGGATTTGGGACACTTTCTTACCGGGGAGCTGTTTTTT	CASSLDKGDLGHFLTGELFF
TRBJ2-3	16	NA	few	TRBV7-2	TGTGCCAGCAGCTTAGTTAGCGTGGGCAGCACAGATACGCAGTATTTT	CASSLVSVGSTDTQYF
TRBJ1-2	14	TRBD1	few	TRBV7-2	TGTGCCAGCAGCGGCACAGGGGGCCCCTATGGCTACACCTTC	CASSGTGGPYGYTF
TRBJ2-1	16	TRBD2	few	TRBV5-1	TGCGCCAGCAGCTTGGGTAGCGGGACGGCCTACAATGAGCAGTTCTTC	CASSLGSGTAYNEQFF
TRBJ1-2	12	NA	few	TRBV29-1	TGCAGCGTTGAAACCGGACGGTATGGCTACACCTTC	CSVETGRYGYTF
TRBJ2-2	18	NA	NA	TRBV7-6	TGTGCCAGCAGCTTAGTGGGCGGCTGGGCGGGACCCGCCGGGGAGCTGTTTTTT	CASSLVGGWAGPAGELFF
TRBJ2-1	16	NA	NA	TRBV5-1	TGCGCCAGCAGCTTGGGTTTCCCGGGACCTCGCGATGAGCAGTTCTTC	CASSLGFPGPRDEQFF
TRBJ2-1	13	TRBD2	NA	TRBV28	TGTGCCAGTATGGCGGGAGGGGGGAATGAGCAGTTCTTC	CASMAGGGNEQFF
TRBJ1-4	14	NA	NA	TRBV24-1	TGTGCCACCAGTGTCGGCGGGGAGAATGAAAAACTGTTTTTT	CATSVGGENEKLFF
TRBJ1-2	13	NA	NA	TRBV20-1	TGCAGTGCAGATGGGGGGCCCGTCTATGGCTACACCTTC	CSADGGPVYGYTF
TRBJ2-1	20	TRBD2	NA	TRBV5-6	TGTGCCAGCAGCTTTCCGGGACTAGCGGGAGTTCTTAGGTCCTACAATGAGCAGTTCTTC	CASSFPGLAGVLRSYNEQFF
TRBJ2-7	15	NA	NA	TRBV11-1	TGTGCCAGCAGCTTATTTCGACAGCTGGACTACGAGCAGTACTTC	CASSLFRQLDYEQYF
TRBJ2-5	11	NA	few	TRBV24-1	TGTGCCACCAGTGATCGGGAGACCCAGTACTTC	CATSDRETQYF
TRBJ1-5	16	NA	NA	TRBV20-1	TGCAGTGCTTACTTAACTGACAGGTTTAGCAATCAGCCCCAGCATTTT	CSAYLTDRFSNQPQHF
TRBJ1-1	14	TRBD1	few	TRBV19	TGTGCCAGTACCAGGACAGGGGGAAACACTGAAGCTTTCTTT	CASTRTGGNTEAFF
TRBJ2-7	12	TRBD2	NA	TRBV30	TGTGCCTGGGGACTAGCGGGACACGAGCAGTACTTC	CAWGLAGHEQYF
TRBJ2-1	16	TRBD2	NA	TRBV5-4	TGTGCCAGCAGCTTGATGACTAGCGGGAGGCACAATGAGCAGTTCTTC	CASSLMTSGRHNEQFF
TRBJ2-5	15	TRBD2	few	TRBV7-2	TGTGCCAGCAGCTTAGGCGGGACTAGACAAGAGACCCAGTACTTC	CASSLGGTRQETQYF
TRBJ2-2	16	NA	NA	TRBV4-1	TGCGCCAGCAGCCAAGTTAGCGGAGCGAACACCGGGGAGCTGTTTTTT	CASSQVSGANTGELFF
TRBJ2-3	15	NA	NA	TRBV12-3/TRBV12-4	TGTGCCAGCAGTTTACGGACTACCAGCACAGATACGCAGTATTTT	CASSLRTTSTDTQYF
TRBJ2-3	16	TRBD2	NA	TRBV30	TGTGCCTGGAGTAGGGGGGCTAGCGGGAGCACAGATACGCAGTATTTT	CAWSRGASGSTDTQYF
TRBJ2-3	15	TRBD2	once	TRBV20-1	TGCAGTGCTAGAGATCCTAGCGGAAACACAGATACGCAGTATTTT	CSARDPSGNTDTQYF
TRBJ2-5	16	TRBD1	few	TRBV7-6	TGTGCCAGCAGCGACAGCCTCCGGGGACAGGGTTGGACCCAGTACTTC	CASSDSLRGQGWTQYF
TRBJ2-3	21	NA	NA	TRBV11-2	TGTGCCAGCAGCCCTAAGCTAACCAAGACTAGAGCAGAGAAAAGCACAGATACGCAGTATTTT	CASSPKLTKTRAEKSTDTQYF